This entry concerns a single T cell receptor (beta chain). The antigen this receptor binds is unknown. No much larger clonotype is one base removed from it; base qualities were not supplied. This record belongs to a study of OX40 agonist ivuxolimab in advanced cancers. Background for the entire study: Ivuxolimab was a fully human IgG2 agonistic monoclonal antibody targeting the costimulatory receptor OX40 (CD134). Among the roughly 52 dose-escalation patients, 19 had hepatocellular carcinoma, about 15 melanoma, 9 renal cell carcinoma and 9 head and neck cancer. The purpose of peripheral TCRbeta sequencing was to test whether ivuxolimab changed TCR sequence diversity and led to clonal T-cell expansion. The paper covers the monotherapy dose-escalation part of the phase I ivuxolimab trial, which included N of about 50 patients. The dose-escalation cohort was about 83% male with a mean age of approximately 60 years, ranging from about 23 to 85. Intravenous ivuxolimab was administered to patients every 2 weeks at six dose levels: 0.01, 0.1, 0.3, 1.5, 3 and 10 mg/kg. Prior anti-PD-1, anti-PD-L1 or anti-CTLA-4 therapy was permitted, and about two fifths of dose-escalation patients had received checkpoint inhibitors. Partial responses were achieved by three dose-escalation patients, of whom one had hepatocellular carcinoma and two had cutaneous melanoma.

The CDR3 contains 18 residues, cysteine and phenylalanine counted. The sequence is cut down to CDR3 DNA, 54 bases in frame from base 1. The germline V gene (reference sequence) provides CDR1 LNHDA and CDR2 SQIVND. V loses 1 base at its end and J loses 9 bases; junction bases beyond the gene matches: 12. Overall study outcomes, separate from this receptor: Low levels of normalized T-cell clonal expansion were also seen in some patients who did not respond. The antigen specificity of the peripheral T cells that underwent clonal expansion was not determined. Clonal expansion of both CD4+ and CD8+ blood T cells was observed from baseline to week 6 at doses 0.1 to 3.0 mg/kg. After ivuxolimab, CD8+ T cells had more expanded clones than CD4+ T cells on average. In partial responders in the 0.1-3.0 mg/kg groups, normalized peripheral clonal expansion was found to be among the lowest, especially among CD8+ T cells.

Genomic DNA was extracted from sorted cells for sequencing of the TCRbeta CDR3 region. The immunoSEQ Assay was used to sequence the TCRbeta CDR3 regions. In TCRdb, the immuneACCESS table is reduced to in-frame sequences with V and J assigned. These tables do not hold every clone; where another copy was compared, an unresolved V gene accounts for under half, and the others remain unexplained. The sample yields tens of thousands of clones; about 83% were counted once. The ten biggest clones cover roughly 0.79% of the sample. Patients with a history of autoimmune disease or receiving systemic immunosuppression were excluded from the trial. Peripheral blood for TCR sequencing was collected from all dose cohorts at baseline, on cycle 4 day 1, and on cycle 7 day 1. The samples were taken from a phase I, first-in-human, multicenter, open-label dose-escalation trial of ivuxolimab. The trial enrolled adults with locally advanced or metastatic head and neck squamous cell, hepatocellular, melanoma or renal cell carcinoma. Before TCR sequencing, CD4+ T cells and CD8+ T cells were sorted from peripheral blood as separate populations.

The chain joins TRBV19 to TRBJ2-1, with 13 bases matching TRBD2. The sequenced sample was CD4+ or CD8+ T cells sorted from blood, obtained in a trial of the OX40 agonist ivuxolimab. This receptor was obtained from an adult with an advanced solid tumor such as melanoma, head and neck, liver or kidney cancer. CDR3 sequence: CASSIVLILAGGPAEQFF. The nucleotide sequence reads TGTGCCAGTAGTATAGTGCTAATACTAGCGGGAGGGCCGGCTGAGCAGTTCTTC.